This T cell receptor beta chain was profiled in a study of cytomegalovirus exposure and HLA in healthy donors. Study background: HLA-typed donors were the source of 86 million or so unique TCRs held in an early data release.

CDR1 SGDLS and CDR2 YYNGEE come from the germline V gene. V shed 0 bases and J shed 0 bases, with 10 bases lying between them. The CDR3 is 16 amino acids. Remarks on this clone: Its antigen is currently unknown.

Regarding the study as a whole: A list of roughly 180 TCR beta chains associated with cytomegalovirus was given.

Primers: 60 Vbeta forward and 13 Jbeta reverse. Generated by immunoSEQ multiplex PCR, the TCRdb table keeps only in-frame clones and is missing some. Altogether approximately 110,000 clones are present, approximately 80% being singletons, with the ten largest covering around 0.24%. Healthy bone marrow donors made up the cohort. The chain has TRBV9 and TRBJ1-3; maybe TRBD1 (5 bases). This receptor was obtained from a man aged 50 to 59 in good health and CMV-seronegative. The sequencing sample was made of PBMCs. The CDR3 bases are TGTGCCAGCAGCGTAGGGGGCGGCACCTCTGGAAACACCATATATTTT. The encoded protein is CASSVGGGTSGNTIYF.